This T cell receptor beta chain was sequenced for a study of blood T cell repertoires in COVID-19. Original processing methods: By means of reference gene primer amplification, nucleated cell counts were estimated. Clones were sequenced by immunoSEQ multiplex PCR, and TCRdb holds only the in-frame ones, with some missing. The DNA gave D and trimming, while V, J and clone size come from that table. Of some 80,000 clones in the sample, around 89% were seen once. From germline, CDR1 is SGHTA and CDR2 FQGNSA. The junction had 5 bases not matched to a gene; V was cut back by 6 bases and J by 3 bases. The CDR3 totals 14 residues.

The sequence was collected from a human donor in a cohort sampled during active COVID-19. This sequence joins TRBV7-2 and TRBJ2-7; 10 nucleotides agree with TRBD1. Sequenced sample: peripheral blood. The CDR3 is CASRSRDRGYEQYF. CDR3 coding DNA: TGTGCCAGCAGATCCCGGGACAGGGGCTACGAGCAGTACTTC.